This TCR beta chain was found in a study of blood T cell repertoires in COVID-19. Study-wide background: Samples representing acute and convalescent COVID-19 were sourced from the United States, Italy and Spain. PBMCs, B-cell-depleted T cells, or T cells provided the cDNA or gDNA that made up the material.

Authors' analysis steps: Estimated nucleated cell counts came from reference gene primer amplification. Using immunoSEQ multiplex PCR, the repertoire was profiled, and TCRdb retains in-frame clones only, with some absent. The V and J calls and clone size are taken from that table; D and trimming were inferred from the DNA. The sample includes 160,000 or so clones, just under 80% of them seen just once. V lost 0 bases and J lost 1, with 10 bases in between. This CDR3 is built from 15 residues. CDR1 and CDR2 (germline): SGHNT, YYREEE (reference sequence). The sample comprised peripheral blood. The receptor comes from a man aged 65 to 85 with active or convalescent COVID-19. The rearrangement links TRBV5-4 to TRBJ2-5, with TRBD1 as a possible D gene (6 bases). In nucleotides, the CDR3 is TGTGCCAGCAGCTTGGTGTCAGGGGCCCAAGAGACCCAGTACTTC. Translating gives CASSLVSGAQETQYF.